A selection of T cell receptor beta chains follows, all from one sample in a study of human T cells and chemical hapten exposure. TCRdb recomputed calls from the RACE reads with MiXCR, one row per CDR3 protein. The sample has a few hundred thousand distinct CDR3 sequences, 7.7% seen once. The sample here was whole blood, taken in connection with sensitization to the hapten diphenylcyclopropenone (DPC). These receptors were collected from a man between 18 and 35 years old with alopecia areata. Some clones in this sample may be carry-over from other donors' samples. Each CDR3 is given with its conserved first and last residue. Each record gives: V gene, clone size, D gene, J gene, CDR3 protein, CDR3 DNA. The D gene is left open where the match is weak. Clone size, where shown, is once, few, many, or a class for clones that have expanded.

TRBV9,many,-,TRBJ1-4,CASSVGTVMNEKLFF,TGTGCCAGCAGCGTAGGAACAGTCATGAATGAAAAACTGTTTTTT
TRBV25-1,-,-,TRBJ2-5,CASSFTGYETQYF,TGTGCCAGCAGCTTCACGGGGTACGAGACCCAGTACTTC
TRBV5-6,few,-,TRBJ1-6,CASSLRENSPLHF,TGTGCCAGCAGCTTGAGAGAGAATTCACCCCTCCACTTT
TRBV12-3/TRBV12-4,many,-,TRBJ2-1,CASGANRVRDEQFF,TGTGCCAGCGGGGCTAACAGGGTCAGGGATGAGCAGTTCTTC
TRBV7-2,many,-,TRBJ2-3,CASSRRRTENTDTQYF,TGTGCCAGCAGCCGTCGCCGGACAGAAAACACAGATACGCAGTATTTT
TRBV27,-,TRBD2,TRBJ2-3,CASSLLYTSETQYF,TGTGCCAGCAGTCTCCTCTACACTAGCGAAACGCAGTATTTT
TRBV4-1,-,TRBD1,TRBJ2-7,CASSQGPGQLIYEQHF,TGCGCCAGCAGCCAAGGACCGGGACAGCTTATCTACGAGCAGCACTTC
TRBV20-1,few,-,TRBJ1-3,CSARDYPGRRPGNTIYF,TGCAGTGCTAGAGATTACCCGGGACGGAGGCCTGGAAACACCATATATTTT
TRBV5-1,few,TRBD1,TRBJ1-6,CASSLSSGTANSPLHF,TGCGCCAGCAGCTTATCGTCCGGGACAGCTAATTCACCCCTCCACTTT
TRBV7-9,many,-,TRBJ1-1,CASSPGGRAHMNTEAFF,TGTGCCAGCAGCCCCGGGGGCAGGGCCCACATGAACACTGAAGCTTTCTTT
TRBV28,-,-,TRBJ2-7,CASSFPGGDEQYF,TGTGCCAGCAGTTTCCCAGGGGGGGACGAGCAGTACTTC
TRBV11-2,-,-,TRBJ2-1,CASSLGALDEQFF,TGTGCCAGCAGCTTAGGAGCTCTCGATGAGCAGTTCTTC
TRBV20-1,-,TRBD2,TRBJ2-7,CSARAGTSGSYEQYF,TGCAGTGCTAGAGCCGGGACTAGCGGCTCCTACGAGCAGTACTTC
TRBV11-2,few,TRBD1,TRBJ1-6,CASSLEWTGHSPLHF,TGTGCCAGCAGCTTAGAGTGGACAGGACATTCACCCCTCCACTTT
TRBV6-2/TRBV6-3,few,-,TRBJ2-4,CASRQDLVKNIQYF,TGTGCCAGCAGACAAGACTTAGTAAAAAACATTCAGTACTTC
TRBV29-1,few,-,TRBJ2-7,CSVVGGTEQYF,TGCAGCGTTGTTGGGGGCACCGAGCAGTACTTC
TRBV12-3/TRBV12-4,few,TRBD2,TRBJ2-3,CASTRLAGDTQYF,TGTGCCAGCACCCGACTAGCAGGAGATACGCAGTATTTT
TRBV9,many,-,TRBJ2-2,CASGTGELFF,TGTGCCAGCGGGACCGGGGAGCTGTTTTTT
TRBV5-1,many,-,TRBJ1-5,CASSLGYSNQPQHF,TGTGCCAGCAGTTTGGGTTATAGCAATCAGCCCCAGCATTTT
TRBV10-3,few,-,TRBJ1-2,CAISDRRGTDGYTF,TGTGCCATCAGTGATCGGCGGGGGACGGATGGCTACACCTTC
TRBV11-2,many,-,TRBJ1-3,CASSLMAPGNTIYF,TGTGCCAGCAGCTTAATGGCCCCAGGAAACACCATATATTTT
TRBV21-1,few,-,TRBJ1-3,CASSKRLGVTGGPSGNTIYF,TGTGCCAGCAGCAAACGATTGGGGGTGACAGGGGGCCCATCTGGAAACACCATATATTTT
TRBV7-3,few,-,TRBJ2-1,CASSLLGHRDEQFF,TGTGCCAGCAGCTTATTGGGCCACCGGGATGAGCAGTTCTTC
TRBV7-2,-,-,TRBJ2-2,CASSLGQPNTGELFF,TGTGCCAGCAGCTTAGGCCAGCCGAACACCGGGGAGCTGTTTTTT
TRBV6-2/TRBV6-3,few,-,TRBJ2-5,CASSFSSGTPKETQYF,TGTGCCAGCAGTTTCAGCTCCGGGACTCCAAAAGAGACCCAGTACTTC
TRBV18,-,-,TRBJ1-2,CASSDDRHPPYGYTF,TGTGCCAGCTCGGACGACAGACACCCACCCTATGGCTACACCTTC
TRBV24-1,-,-,TRBJ1-5,CATSDLKGQPQHF,TGTGCCACCAGTGATTTGAAGGGACAGCCCCAGCATTTT
TRBV7-2,few,TRBD2,TRBJ2-5,CASSPQSAAGGPETQYF,TGTGCCAGCAGCCCCCAATCGGCTGCGGGAGGTCCGGAGACCCAGTACTTC
TRBV7-2,many,-,TRBJ2-1,CASSPWGASYNEQFF,TGTGCCAGCAGCCCGTGGGGGGCGAGTTACAATGAGCAGTTCTTC
TRBV12-3/TRBV12-4,many,-,TRBJ1-2,CASALTERYGYTF,TGTGCCAGCGCCTTGACAGAACGATATGGCTACACCTTC
TRBV4-1,many,TRBD2,TRBJ2-6,CASSPTTSGGAGANVLTF,TGCGCCAGCAGCCCGACGACTAGCGGGGGGGCTGGGGCCAACGTCCTGACTTTC
TRBV7-9,-,TRBD1,TRBJ2-5,CASSRGQGSQETQYF,TGTGCCAGCAGCCGGGGACAGGGGTCCCAAGAGACCCAGTACTTC
TRBV4-2,-,-,TRBJ2-3,CASSQGTGRERDTQYF,TGTGCCAGCAGCCAAGGTACAGGGAGGGAGCGAGATACGCAGTATTTT
TRBV6-6,-,-,TRBJ2-7,CASSYIAGRYEQYF,TGTGCCAGCAGTTATATCGCAGGCCGCTACGAGCAGTACTTC
TRBV20-1,many,-,TRBJ1-2,CSARVVVGDGYTF,TGCAGTGCTAGAGTGGTGGTGGGCGATGGCTACACCTTC
TRBV20-1,-,-,TRBJ2-4,CSATLALTAKNIQYF,TGCAGTGCTACCTTAGCGCTCACGGCCAAAAACATTCAGTACTTC
TRBV5-1,-,TRBD1,TRBJ1-2,CASSLGQGARLGYTF,TGCGCCAGCAGCTTGGGGCAGGGGGCGCGTCTTGGCTACACCTTC